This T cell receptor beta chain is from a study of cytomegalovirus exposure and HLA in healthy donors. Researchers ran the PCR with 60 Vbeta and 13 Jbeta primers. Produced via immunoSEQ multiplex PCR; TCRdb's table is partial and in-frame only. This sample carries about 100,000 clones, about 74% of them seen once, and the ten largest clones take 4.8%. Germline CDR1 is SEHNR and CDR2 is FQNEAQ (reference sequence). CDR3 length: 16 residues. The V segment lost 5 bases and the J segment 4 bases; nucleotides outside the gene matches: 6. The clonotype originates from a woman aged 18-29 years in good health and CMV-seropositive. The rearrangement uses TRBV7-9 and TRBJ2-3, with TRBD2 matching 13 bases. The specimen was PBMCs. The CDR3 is CASSPGTSGKSDTQYF. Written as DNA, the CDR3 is TGTGCCAGCAGCCCCGGGACTAGCGGGAAATCAGATACGCAGTATTTT.